This TCR beta chain is drawn from a study of T cells in localized non-small cell lung cancer. Findings and limits, study-wide: Those with higher blood T cell density had longer overall survival. Uninvolved adjacent lung had higher T cell clonality than tumor and all other tissues. As only one tumor region underwent sequencing, heterogeneity remains possible.

With regard to this clone: Its antigen is not known.

TCRdb's table, derived via immunoSEQ multiplex PCR, lists solely in-frame clones and lacks some. The sample records about 41,000 clones, roughly 84% being singletons. The TCR sequence derives from a man aged 40 to 69 with stage II lung adenocarcinoma. The sequenced sample was PBMCs, obtained before any cancer treatment.

The CDR3 DNA reads as TGCGCCAGCAGCTTCACAGGGGTGAACACTGAAGCTTTCTTT. Translated: CASSFTGVNTEAFF. This chain uses TRBV5-1 with TRBJ1-1, with 7 bases lining up with TRBD1. Germline V gives CDR1 SGHRS, CDR2 YFSETQ. V shed 2 bases, J shed 0 bases, and the junction held 1 base outside the gene matches. The CDR3 contains 14 residues.